The rows below give T cell receptor beta chains drawn from one sample of a study of spatial heterogeneity in lung cancer. TCRdb itself ran the 5' RACE reads through MiXCR, one entry per CDR3 protein. The sample records over 90,000 distinct CDR3 sequences, roughly 10% being singletons. The sequenced sample was PBMCs, obtained at surgery. All receptors come from a male donor with early-stage non-small cell lung cancer. The CDR3 runs from the conserved cysteine through the conserved F or W. Each record gives: J gene, D gene, clone size, V gene, CDR3 DNA, CDR3 protein. D genes are given only for firm matches. Clone size, where shown, is once, few, many, or a class for clones that have expanded.

TRBJ2-5 | . | many | TRBV6-5 | TGTGCCACCAGGACGGGGTCCAGTCAGACCCAGTACTTC | CATRTGSSQTQYF
TRBJ2-2 | . | many | TRBV5-1 | TGCGCCAGCAGCTTCCGGTTGAACACCGGGGAGCTGTTTTTT | CASSFRLNTGELFF
TRBJ2-6 | TRBD1 | many | TRBV15 | TGTGCCACCTGGGGACAGGGGGCTGGGGCCAACGTCCTGACTTTC | CATWGQGAGANVLTF
TRBJ2-2 | . | few | TRBV12-3/TRBV12-4 | TGTGCCAGCAGTATAGGTGGCACCGGGGAGCTGTTTTTT | CASSIGGTGELFF
TRBJ1-5 | . | few | TRBV10-3 | TGTGCCATCAGTGAGCGGGAAAGGGTAATCAATCAGCCCCAGCATTTT | CAISERERVINQPQHF
TRBJ2-7 | . | . | TRBV20-1 | TGCAGTGCTAGTCCGGGACAATACGAGCAGTACTTC | CSASPGQYEQYF
TRBJ2-1 | . | many | TRBV7-2 | TGTGCCAGCAGCTTAGCCGACCGATACAATGAGCAGTTCTTC | CASSLADRYNEQFF
TRBJ1-6 | . | few | TRBV28 | TGTGCCAGCACGGGGCTGGCCAATTCACCCCTCCACTTT | CASTGLANSPLHF
TRBJ1-5 | . | . | TRBV24-1 | TGTGCCACCAGTGGAGGGGACAATCAGCCCCAGCATTTT | CATSGGDNQPQHF
TRBJ1-2 | . | few | TRBV5-1 | TGCGCCAGCAGCTCGCCTGGTTTTATCTATGGCTACACCTTC | CASSSPGFIYGYTF
TRBJ2-7 | . | few | TRBV20-1 | TGCAGTGCTAGAGATATCGGGGACGAGCAGTACTTC | CSARDIGDEQYF
TRBJ1-1 | . | few | TRBV29-1 | TGCAGCGTTGTTAGGGTAGGGGGAGACACTGAAGCTTTCTTT | CSVVRVGGDTEAFF
TRBJ2-1 | TRBD2 | many | TRBV28 | TGTGCCAGCAGTCGCTTTCCTAGCGGGAGGGCCTCCTACAATGAGCAGTTCTTC | CASSRFPSGRASYNEQFF
TRBJ2-7 | TRBD1 | few | TRBV6-2/TRBV6-3 | TGTGCCAGCAGTTACTCCACCAGGGGGCTTAGCTACGAGCAGTACTTC | CASSYSTRGLSYEQYF
TRBJ1-2 | . | . | TRBV29-1 | TGCAGCGTTGAAGAACCCGTCTACTATGGCTACACCTTC | CSVEEPVYYGYTF
TRBJ2-1 | . | . | TRBV20-1 | TGCAGTGCCCTGTCGGGGCCCACCTACAATGAGCAGTTCTTC | CSALSGPTYNEQFF
TRBJ1-1 | TRBD1 | few | TRBV29-1 | TGCAGCGCTCACAGGGGGACTGAAGCTTTCTTT | CSAHRGTEAFF
TRBJ2-1 | TRBD2 | . | TRBV19 | TGTGCGTTGGGACTAGCGGGGGGTGAGCAGTTCTTC | CALGLAGGEQFF
TRBJ1-5 | . | many | TRBV3-1 | TGTGCCAGCAGCACCCTCGGATCCAATCAGCCCCAGCATTTT | CASSTLGSNQPQHF
TRBJ2-5 | . | . | TRBV19 | TGTGCCAGTAGTCAAGACAGGAACCAAGAGACCCAGTACTTC | CASSQDRNQETQYF
TRBJ2-2 | . | few | TRBV12-3/TRBV12-4 | TGTGCCAGCAGCCAGGGACCCGGGGAGCTGTTTTTT | CASSQGPGELFF
TRBJ2-4 | . | few | TRBV7-9 | TGTGCCAGCAGCTTAGGACTAGCCAAAAACATTCAGTACTTC | CASSLGLAKNIQYF
TRBJ2-1 | . | few | TRBV5-1 | TGCGCCAGCAGCTCCTCGGGACCGGCGATATACAATGAGCAGTTCTTC | CASSSSGPAIYNEQFF
TRBJ2-2 | . | . | TRBV5-1 | TGCGCCAGCAGTCCCGGGGCTCTCGGGGAGCTGTTTTTT | CASSPGALGELFF
TRBJ2-7 | . | . | TRBV7-9 | TGTGCCAGCAGCTTAATGGCAGGATCCTACGAGCAGTACTTC | CASSLMAGSYEQYF
TRBJ1-6 | . | . | TRBV6-2/TRBV6-3 | TGTGCCAGCAGTCTGGACGGCCGTCGGCGGGGCCTCCACTTT | CASSLDGRRRGLHF
TRBJ2-1 | . | . | TRBV24-1 | TGTGCCACCAGTGATTTTGACCAGCGGAGCAATGAGCAGTTCTTC | CATSDFDQRSNEQFF
TRBJ2-3 | . | few | TRBV7-9 | TGTGCCAGCAGCTTATCAGATACGCAGTATTTT | CASSLSDTQYF
TRBJ2-7 | TRBD1 | few | TRBV6-5 | TGTGCCAGCAGTTACTCGGGACAGGCCCCCTCCTACGAGCAGTACTTC | CASSYSGQAPSYEQYF
TRBJ1-1 | . | many | TRBV5-1 | TGCGCCAGCAGCGACGGGCCGACGAACACTGAAGCTTTCTTT | CASSDGPTNTEAFF
TRBJ1-6 | TRBD1 | few | TRBV5-4 | TGTGCCAGCAGCTCGTGGGACAGGGGGCAATCACCCCTCCACTTT | CASSSWDRGQSPLHF
TRBJ2-5 | TRBD2 | . | TRBV10-3 | TGTGCCATCAGTGCTGATAGCGGGGGCCAAGAGACCCAGTACTTC | CAISADSGGQETQYF
TRBJ2-3 | . | many | TRBV2 | TGTGCCAGCACCAGCGCAGATACGCAGTATTTT | CASTSADTQYF
TRBJ1-5 | . | . | TRBV28 | TGTGCCAGCAGTTCGACAAGCAATCAGCCCCAGCATTTT | CASSSTSNQPQHF
TRBJ2-7 | . | many | TRBV12-3/TRBV12-4 | TGTGCCAGCAGTTCTTTGACAGCCCCCCTCGAGCAGTACTTC | CASSSLTAPLEQYF
TRBJ2-5 | . | many | TRBV7-9 | TGTGCCAGCAGCTTCCGGGGATCCATCCAAGAGACCCAGTACTTC | CASSFRGSIQETQYF
TRBJ2-1 | . | . | TRBV28 | TGTGCCAGCAGTTCGCTAGGAGGGATAAATGAGCAGTTCTTC | CASSSLGGINEQFF
TRBJ1-1 | . | many | TRBV7-9 | TGTGCCAGCAGCCTGGACACGAACACTGAAGCTTTCTTT | CASSLDTNTEAFF
TRBJ2-7 | TRBD2 | many | TRBV28 | TGTGCCAGCAGTTTCGGACTAGCGGGAGGGATTTCCTACGAGCAGTACTTC | CASSFGLAGGISYEQYF
TRBJ2-3 | . | many | TRBV7-3 | TGTGCCAGCAGCCTAAGACCCCAAGTCGATACGCAGTATTTT | CASSLRPQVDTQYF
TRBJ2-2 | . | many | TRBV29-1 | TGCAGCGCCACGGGACTGCTGAACACCGGGGAGCTGTTTTTT | CSATGLLNTGELFF
TRBJ1-6 | . | many | TRBV6-2/TRBV6-3 | TGTGCCAGCAGCGAACGGGTGGCCCTCCACTTT | CASSERVALHF
TRBJ2-5 | . | many | TRBV10-3 | TGTGCCATCAGACAGGCTCTGCAAGAGACCCAGTACTTC | CAIRQALQETQYF
TRBJ1-1 | . | many | TRBV6-5 | TGTGCCAGCAGTATCCTCGGTGACACTGAAGCTTTCTTT | CASSILGDTEAFF
TRBJ1-2 | . | many | TRBV11-2 | TGTGCCAGCAGCGAGGACAGCTATGGCTACACCTTC | CASSEDSYGYTF
TRBJ2-3 | . | few | TRBV2 | TGTGCCAGCGGAGTGGTACAGGGTCGGACAGATACGCAGTATTTT | CASGVVQGRTDTQYF
TRBJ2-7 | . | few | TRBV28 | TGTGCCAGCAGTTCTAGGCCCTTTTACGAGCAGTACTTC | CASSSRPFYEQYF
TRBJ2-6 | . | few | TRBV21-1 | TGTGCCAGCAGCAAAGCAAAGGTCGGCGGACAATGCTCTGGGGCCAACGTCCTGACTTTC | CASSKAKVGGQCSGANVLTF
TRBJ2-3 | TRBD2 | few | TRBV6-2/TRBV6-3 | TGTGCCAGCAGTTACGTCCGGGGGGGCCCGGGCACAGATACGCAGTATTTT | CASSYVRGGPGTDTQYF
TRBJ2-2 | . | many | TRBV20-1 | TGCAGTGCTAGGTCGCGGGGAACCGGGGAGCTGTTTTTT | CSARSRGTGELFF
TRBJ2-5 | . | . | TRBV9 | TGTGCCAGCAGCTTGCAGGGAGCGGATGAGACCCAGTACTTC | CASSLQGADETQYF
TRBJ2-4 | TRBD2 | . | TRBV20-1 | TGCGGACCGACTAGCGGGAGTGCCAAAAACATTCAGTACTTC | CGPTSGSAKNIQYF
TRBJ1-5 | . | many | TRBV13 | TGTGCCAGCAGCCCCGGACATCCCCAGCATTTT | CASSPGHPQHF
TRBJ1-5 | TRBD1 | few | TRBV2 | TGTGCCAGCAGTGAACAGGGGGACGGGAATCAGCCCCAGCATTTT | CASSEQGDGNQPQHF
TRBJ1-6 | TRBD1 | few | TRBV13 | TGTGCCAGCAGCGCAAGACCGGGACAGGGCTCACCCCTCCACTTT | CASSARPGQGSPLHF